Below are 28 T cell receptor beta chains sequenced from a single sample in a study of ipilimumab plus nivolumab after autologous stem cell transplantation. Produced via immunoSEQ multiplex PCR; TCRdb's table is partial and in-frame only. The repertoire has fewer than 45,000 clones, 80% to 95% of them found once; the top ten carry under 0.9%. This specimen consisted of PBMCs, obtained in a trial of ipilimumab plus nivolumab as post-transplant consolidation. These receptors originate from a male donor with multiple myeloma.

This clone was observed once. The chain has TRBV18 and TRBJ1-3; weak D call: TRBD1 (6 bases). This CDR3 has 15 residues. Trimming took 2 bases from V and 2 from J, leaving 10 bases between them. Germline assignment: CDR1 KGHSH and CDR2 LQKENI. The CDR3 is CASSPGDTTGNTIYF. In DNA form, the CDR3 reads TGTGCCAGCTCACCAGGGGACACAACTGGAAACACCATATATTTT.

The CDR3 DNA reads as TGTGCCAGCAGCTTCATGCGGACCGGGGAGCTGTTTTTT. This encodes CASSFMRTGELFF. V usage is TRBV2 and J usage is TRBJ2-2, with D unresolved. V lost 6 bases, J lost 5 bases, and 10 bases lay in between. Germline CDR1 and CDR2: SNHLY and FYNNEI. This CDR3 comprises 13 residues. Drawing the rest from reference TRBV2 and TRBJ2-2, the complete variable domain is EPEVTQTPSHQVTQMGQEVILRCVPISNHLYFYWYRQILGQKVEFLVSFYNNEISEKSEIFDDQFSVERPDGSNFTLKIRSTKLEDSAMYFCASSFMRTGELFFGEGSRLTVL.

The rearrangement joins TRBV7-2 to TRBJ2-1, with D perhaps matching TRBD2 (7 bases). CDR1 is SGHTA and CDR2 is FQGNSA in the germline V gene. Trimming took off 5 bases at V and 6 bases at J, with 17 bases between the two ends. This CDR3 contains 15 residues. The CDR3 DNA sequence: TGTGCCAGCAGCCCGGCGGGGGCGTATTTCAATGAGCAGTTCTTC. This translates into CASSPAGAYFNEQFF.

V and J are TRBV4-1 and TRBJ1-2, with 7 nucleotides matching TRBD1. Germline CDR1 and CDR2: MGHRA and YSYEKL. The CDR3 consists of 16 residues. V shed 2 bases and J 7 bases; nucleotides not matched to a gene: 13. The CDR3 DNA reads TGCGCCAGCAGCCAACAGCAGGGGGAATGGAGACGTGGCTACACCTTC. Its protein is CASSQQQGEWRRGYTF.

The chain combines TRBV11-2 with TRBJ1-4; D remains unclear. This CDR3 is 15 amino acids long. The germline V and J ends were trimmed by 0 bases and 3 bases, with 8 bases remaining between them. The germline gives CDR1 SGHAT, CDR2 FQNNGV. This chain's CDR3 is CASSLDSGANEKLFF. CDR3 sequence (DNA): TGTGCCAGCAGCTTAGATTCAGGAGCTAATGAAAAACTGTTTTTT.

The V call is TRBV7-2, the J call TRBJ1-5; D is unresolved. CDR3 length: 15 amino acids. Germline V gives CDR1 SGHTA, CDR2 FQGNSA. V dropped 0 bases and J dropped 2 bases, with 8 bases sitting between them. The CDR3 nucleotides read TGTGCCAGCAGCTTAGCATCCGGGGGCAATCAGCCCCAGCATTTT. It yields the protein CASSLASGGNQPQHF.

The V gene is TRBV11-1, the J gene TRBJ1-4; D is undetermined. Germline values: CDR1 SGHAT, CDR2 FQDESV (reference sequence). V shed 5 bases and J shed 7 bases, with 17 bases lying between them. The CDR3 extends over 15 amino acids. The chain's CDR3 is CASSPRTPIGEKLFF. Here the CDR3 DNA reads TGTGCCAGCAGCCCCCGGACCCCGATCGGTGAAAAACTGTTTTTT.

The chain joins TRBV5-1 to TRBJ2-3, with 7 bases identical to TRBD2. Trimming took 2 bases from V and 3 from J; bases not matched to a gene: 6. CDR3 length equals 15 residues. Per the germline V gene, CDR1 is SGHRS and CDR2 is YFSETQ. The CDR3 nucleotides are TGCGCCAGCAGCTTTTGGGGGGGAGATACAGATACGCAGTATTTT. It translates to CASSFWGGDTDTQYF. The full variable domain, rest sourced from reference TRBV5-1 and TRBJ2-3, is KAGVTQTPRYLIKTRGQQVTLSCSPISGHRSVSWYQQTPGQGLQFLFEYFSETQRNKGNFPGRFSGRQFSNSRSEMNVSTLELGDSALYLCASSFWGGDTDTQYFGPGTRLTVL.

This chain connects TRBV7-6 to TRBJ1-4; D might be TRBD1 (6 bases). There are 14 residues in the CDR3. Trimming removed 4 bases at V and 8 bases at J, with 14 bases between. The germline V gene has CDR1 SGHVS and CDR2 FNYEAQ. The CDR3 here is CASSSPGHLEKLFF. CDR3 DNA: TGTGCCAGCAGCTCACCGGGACACCTAGAAAAACTGTTTTTT.

CDR3 bases: TGTGCCTGGAGTACGGGACAGTCTCGGAACACTGAAGCTTTCTTT. Translation: CAWSTGQSRNTEAFF. The gene calls are TRBV30 and TRBJ1-1; 7 bases line up with TRBD1. The CDR3 is 15 residues long. V lost 2 bases to trimming and J lost 1 base; unmatched junction nucleotides: 7. CDR1 and CDR2 (germline): GTSNPN, SVGIG (reference sequence).

The chain is built from TRBV29-1 and TRBJ2-3; D unclear. Germline V gene lookup returns CDR1 SQVTM and CDR2 ANQGSEA. V gave up 8 bases and J gave up 0 bases, with 18 bases separating them. The CDR3 runs to 15 residues. Written as DNA, the CDR3 is TGCAGCATTAAAAGTAGAGCGTCTAGCACAGATACGCAGTATTTT. Residues: CSIKSRASSTDTQYF.

The V gene is TRBV7-2, the J gene TRBJ2-7, with D unclear. The CDR3 runs 14 residues. Germline CDR1 SGHTA, CDR2 FQGNSA. Trimming stripped 1 base from V and 0 bases from J, with 7 bases between. In DNA, the CDR3 is TGTGCCAGCAGCTTAGATCGCCGCTCCTACGAGCAGTACTTC. This encodes CASSLDRRSYEQYF.

This clone was counted once. The chain links TRBV19 to TRBJ1-4, with D hard to call. This CDR3 is 14 amino acids long. Trimming removed 1 base at V and 4 bases at J, with 7 bases between. CDR1 is LNHDA, CDR2 SQIVND, per germline (reference sequence). CDR3 in DNA: TGTGCCAGTAGTATAGGGGAGTATAATGAAAAACTGTTTTTT. Translation: CASSIGEYNEKLFF.

The CDR3, as DNA: TGTGCCAGCAGCTTAGACAGGTCCTACGAGCAGTACTTC. It translates to CASSLDRSYEQYF. The chain recombines TRBV7-8 with TRBJ2-7; possible D gene TRBD1, 5 bases. Germline CDR1 SGHVS, CDR2 FQNEAQ. The CDR3 length is 13 residues. V was trimmed by 1 base and J by 1 base, leaving 5 bases between them.

The V and J genes are TRBV5-1 and TRBJ2-1; the D gene is possibly TRBD2 (5 bases). V was shortened by 0 bases and J by 4 bases, with 11 bases between the two germline ends. CDR1 is SGHRS and CDR2 is YFSETQ in the germline V gene. The CDR3 is 15 amino acids. CDR3 region: CASSLAGSEYNEQFF. The CDR3 bases are TGCGCCAGCAGCTTGGCGGGTAGCGAATACAATGAGCAGTTCTTC.

This chain links TRBV18 with TRBJ2-1, with D uncertain. Trimming cost V 2 bases and J 5 bases, with 13 bases left between them. CDR3 size: 15 residues. Germline V gene data show CDR1 as KGHSH and CDR2 as LQKENI. The CDR3 spells CASSPRASYNNEQFF. CDR3 nucleotide sequence: TGTGCCAGCTCACCAAGGGCTAGTTATAACAATGAGCAGTTCTTC.

The chain carries TRBV2 and TRBJ1-4; the D is unclear. This CDR3 spans 13 amino acids. Germline CDR1 SNHLY, CDR2 FYNNEI. Trimming left V 2 bases short and J 10 bases short, with 11 bases between. The CDR3, as DNA: TGTGCCAGCAGTGAACTGTGGGGAGGAAAACTGTTTTTT. Translated, it gives CASSELWGGKLFF.

The rearrangement links TRBV5-1 to TRBJ1-1; D remains unclear. In germline, CDR1 is SGHRS, CDR2 YFSETQ. This CDR3 has 15 residues. V was cut by 0 bases and J by 3 bases, with 12 bases left in between. Here the CDR3 DNA reads TGCGCCAGCAGCTTGGGACCCCCCGGGGACACTGAAGCTTTCTTT. Translated: CASSLGPPGDTEAFF. Filled out from reference TRBV5-1 and TRBJ1-1, the complete variable domain reads KAGVTQTPRYLIKTRGQQVTLSCSPISGHRSVSWYQQTPGQGLQFLFEYFSETQRNKGNFPGRFSGRQFSNSRSEMNVSTLELGDSALYLCASSLGPPGDTEAFFGQGTRLTVV.

This chain connects TRBV11-1 to TRBJ1-2; D is unresolved. The germline CDR1 and CDR2 sequences are SGHAT and FQDESV (reference sequence). This CDR3 region has 15 residues. V lost 1 base and J 2 bases, leaving 11 bases between the germline ends. The CDR3 spells CASSLEGRRNYGYTF. In DNA, the CDR3 is TGTGCCAGCAGCTTAGAAGGCAGGAGGAACTATGGCTACACCTTC.

Here the CDR3 reads CASSSVTGNTIYF. DNA for the CDR3: TGTGCCAGCAGTTCAGTTACGGGAAACACCATATATTTT. The rearrangement links TRBV6-5 to TRBJ1-3; the D is unclear. Trimming took 4 bases from V and 4 from J, leaving 8 bases between them. Per germline, CDR1 MNHEY and CDR2 SVGAGI. The CDR3 spans 13 residues.

The genes are TRBV18 and TRBJ2-5; no clear D. The CDR3 has 12 amino acids. Looked up from germline, CDR1 is KGHSH and CDR2 is LQKENI. V was cut by 2 bases and J by 4 bases, with 5 bases left in between. Here the CDR3 reads CASSPGLETQYF. The CDR3 DNA is TGTGCCAGCTCACCAGGGCTAGAGACCCAGTACTTC.

The chain couples TRBV10-2 to TRBJ2-2; 13 bases match TRBD2. J was trimmed by 3 bases and V by 8 bases; bases with no gene match: 0. The CDR3 runs to 14 residues. Per the germline V gene, CDR1 is WSHSY and CDR2 is SAAADI. CDR3 residues: CASGTSGDTGELFF. CDR3 bases: TGCGCCAGCGGGACTAGCGGGGACACCGGGGAGCTGTTTTTT.

This chain links TRBV7-2 with TRBJ1-4; D gene uncertain. Trimming left V 5 bases short and J 4 bases short, with 8 bases between. The CDR3 is 13 amino acids. Germline V gives CDR1 SGHTA, CDR2 FQGNSA. The CDR3 nucleotides read TGTGCCAGCAGCCGCACACTTAATGAAAAACTGTTTTTT. Amino acid sequence: CASSRTLNEKLFF.

The V call is TRBV19, the J call TRBJ2-7, with 9 bases that match TRBD2. This CDR3 has 14 residues. J gave up 2 bases and V 4 bases, and 3 bases lay outside the gene matches. In germline, CDR1 is LNHDA, CDR2 SQIVND (reference sequence). The CDR3 DNA is TGTGCCAGTAGTAAAGCGGGGGGAGCCTACGAGCAGTACTTC. Amino acid sequence: CASSKAGGAYEQYF.

The chain joins TRBV7-6 to TRBJ2-5; possibly TRBD1 or TRBD2 for D (5 bases each). With 3 bases removed from V and 1 base from J, the gap between germline ends came to 9 bases. In germline, CDR1 is SGHVS, CDR2 FNYEAQ. This CDR3 comprises 14 residues. DNA for the CDR3: TGTGCCAGCAGCTTGGGACCAGCCCAAGAGACCCAGTACTTC. The encoded protein is CASSLGPAQETQYF. The full variable domain, with the rest looked up from reference TRBV7-6 and TRBJ2-5, is GAGVSQSPRYKVTKRGQDVALRCDPISGHVSLYWYRQALGQGPEFLTYFNYEAQQDKSGLPNDRFSAERPEGSISTLTIQRTEQRDSAMYRCASSLGPAQETQYFGPGTRLLVL.

This clone was picked up one time. V and J are TRBV4-3 and TRBJ1-1; D is ambiguous. Trimming pared 0 bases from V and 1 base from J, leaving 12 bases between. The CDR3 has 16 amino acids. Germline V lookup: CDR1 LGHNA, CDR2 YSLEER. CDR3 nucleotides: TGCGCCAGCAGCCAAGAACCTGAGGTCCCGAACACTGAAGCTTTCTTT. Its protein is CASSQEPEVPNTEAFF.

The CDR3: CASMPGTNQPQHF. The CDR3 DNA follows: TGTGCCAGCATGCCAGGGACGAATCAGCCCCAGCATTTT. The genes are TRBV6-1 and TRBJ1-5, with D possibly TRBD1 on 5 matching bases. This CDR3 comprises 13 residues. Germline V gene sequence: CDR1 MNHNS, CDR2 SASEGT. V dropped 7 bases and J dropped 4 bases, with 11 bases sitting between them.

The rearrangement joins TRBV5-1 to TRBJ1-3; 8 bases agree with TRBD1. The V and J ends lost 4 bases and 3 bases, in that order; junction bases with no gene match: 9. The CDR3 sequence is 16 residues long. Per the germline V gene, CDR1 is SGHRS and CDR2 is YFSETQ. CDR3 in amino acids: CASSPEGQAFGNTIYF. The CDR3 DNA reads as TGCGCCAGCAGCCCAGAGGGACAGGCCTTTGGAAACACCATATATTTT.